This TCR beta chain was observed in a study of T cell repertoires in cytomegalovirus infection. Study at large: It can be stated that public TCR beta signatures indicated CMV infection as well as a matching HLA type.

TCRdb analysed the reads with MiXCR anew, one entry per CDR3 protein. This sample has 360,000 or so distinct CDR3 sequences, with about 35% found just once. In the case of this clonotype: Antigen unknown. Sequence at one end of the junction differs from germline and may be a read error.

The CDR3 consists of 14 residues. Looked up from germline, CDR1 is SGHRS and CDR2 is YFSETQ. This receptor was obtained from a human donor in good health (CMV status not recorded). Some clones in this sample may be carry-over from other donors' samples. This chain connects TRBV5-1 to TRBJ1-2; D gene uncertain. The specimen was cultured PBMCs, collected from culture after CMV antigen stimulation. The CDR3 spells CASSPTPRVGLELF. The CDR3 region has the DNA TGCGCCAGCAGCCCTACCCCTCGAGTTGGGTTGGAGTTGTTC.